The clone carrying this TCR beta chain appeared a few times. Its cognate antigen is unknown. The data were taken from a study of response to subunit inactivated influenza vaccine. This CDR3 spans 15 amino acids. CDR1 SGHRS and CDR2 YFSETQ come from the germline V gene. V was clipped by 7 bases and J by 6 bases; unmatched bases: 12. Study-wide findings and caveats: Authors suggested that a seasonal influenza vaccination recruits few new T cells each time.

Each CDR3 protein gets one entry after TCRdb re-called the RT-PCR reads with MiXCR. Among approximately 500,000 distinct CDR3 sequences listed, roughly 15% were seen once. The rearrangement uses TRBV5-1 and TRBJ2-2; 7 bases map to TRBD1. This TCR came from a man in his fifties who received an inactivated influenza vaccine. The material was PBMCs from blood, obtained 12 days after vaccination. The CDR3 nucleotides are TGCGCCAGCGGGCCAACAGGGGCGGGCGCCGGGGAGCTGTTTTTT. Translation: CASGPTGAGAGELFF.